This entry lists 16 T cell receptor beta chains sequenced from one sample in a study of cytomegalovirus exposure and HLA in healthy donors. The primer mix had 60 Vbeta and 13 Jbeta primers. Profiling relied on immunoSEQ multiplex PCR, and the TCRdb table lists in-frame clones only, not all of them. Of 95,000 to 100,000 clones in the sample, about 80% were seen once. Specimen: PBMCs. These receptors were collected from a man between 35 and 55 years old in good health and CMV-seronegative.

The V and J genes are TRBV25-1 and TRBJ2-2, with TRBD2 identical over 8 bases. The CDR3 has 13 residues. The germline CDR1 and CDR2 sequences are MGHDK and SYGVNS. Trimming took 4 bases from V and 6 from J; bases not matched to a gene: 1. CDR3 nucleotide sequence: TGTGCCAGCAGTGTGACTAGCGCCGGGGAGCTGTTTTTT. This encodes CASSVTSAGELFF. The full variable domain, rest sourced from reference TRBV25-1 and TRBJ2-2, is EADIYQTPRYLVIGTGKKITLECSQTMGHDKMYWYQQDPGMELHLIHYSYGVNSTEKGDLSSESTVSRIRTEHFPLTLESARPSHTSQYLCASSVTSAGELFFGEGSRLTVL.

The chain combines TRBV4-1 with TRBJ1-2; D gene uncertain. This CDR3 spans 14 amino acids. The V gene's germline CDR1 is MGHRA and CDR2 YSYEKL. V was trimmed by 0 bases and J by 4 bases, leaving 9 bases between them. The CDR3, as DNA: TGCGCCAGCAGCCAAGATCGCCAGGTCTATGGCTACACCTTC. It is translated as CASSQDRQVYGYTF.

The genes are TRBV18 and TRBJ2-3; D gene unclear. Trimming left V 6 bases short and J 2 bases short, with 9 bases between. The CDR3 covers 13 residues. CDR1 is KGHSH, CDR2 LQKENI, per germline. The CDR3 DNA follows: TGTGCCAGCTCGCGGAGAACCACAGATACGCAGTATTTT. Protein: CASSRRTTDTQYF.

The chain joins TRBV18 to TRBJ2-3; D is ambiguous. The length of the CDR3 is 11 residues. CDR1 and CDR2 (germline): KGHSH, LQKENI. The V end lost 2 bases, the J end lost 6 bases, and 3 bases lay between the germline ends. For the CDR3, the DNA is TGTGCCAGCTCACCAGAGGATACGCAGTATTTT. It specifies CASSPEDTQYF.

The V gene is TRBV5-5, the J gene TRBJ2-1, with D possibly matching TRBD2 (6 bases). Trimming left V 0 bases short and J 12 bases short, with 25 bases between. This CDR3 spans 17 amino acids. Germline V gene sequence: CDR1 SGHKS, CDR2 YYEKEE (reference sequence). For the CDR3, the DNA is TGTGCCAGCAGCTTGGGGCGGGGAACCTCCTACAATGAGCGGCAGTTCTTC. This translates into CASSLGRGTSYNERQFF.

The chain links TRBV7-2 to TRBJ1-1, with 7 bases that match TRBD1. The CDR3 runs 13 residues. CDR1 is SGHTA and CDR2 is FQGNSA in the germline V gene. The J segment lost 5 bases and the V segment lost 6 bases, leaving 6 bases of the junction unmatched. The DNA for the CDR3 is TGTGCCAGCAGTCCAGGACAGGCTACTGAAGCTTTCTTT. It specifies CASSPGQATEAFF.

This chain joins TRBV7-2 and TRBJ2-2; D may be TRBD2 (7 bases). There are 14 residues in the CDR3. Trimming stripped 10 bases from V and 7 bases from J, with 19 bases between. The germline CDR1 and CDR2 sequences are SGHTA and FQGNSA. This CDR3 reads CAKTRGAGIGELFF. In nucleotides, the CDR3 is TGTGCCAAGACTCGGGGGGCGGGGATCGGGGAGCTGTTTTTT.

This clone was seen just once. J is TRBJ2-5 and V is TRBV7-2; D not certain. In germline, CDR1 is SGHTA, CDR2 FQGNSA. Trimming shortened V by 5 bases and J by 0 bases, and 10 bases separated the two germline ends. This CDR3 region has 14 residues. The CDR3 region is CASSKTLDQETQYF. CDR3 coding DNA: TGTGCCAGCAGCAAAACGCTAGACCAAGAGACCCAGTACTTC. The variable domain in full, completed from reference TRBV7-2 and TRBJ2-5, reads GAGVSQSPSNKVTEKGKDVELRCDPISGHTALYWYRQSLGQGLEFLIYFQGNSAPDKSGLPSDRFSAERTGGSVSTLTIQRTQQEDSAVYLCASSKTLDQETQYFGPGTRLLVL.

The CDR3 loop reads CATSRVRGADTQYF. As DNA, the CDR3 is TGTGCCACCAGCAGAGTCCGGGGGGCGGATACGCAGTATTTT. The chain uses TRBV15 and TRBJ2-3; D may be TRBD2 (7 bases). The germline V and J ends were trimmed by 1 base and 6 bases, with 11 bases remaining between them. In germline, CDR1 is LNHNV, CDR2 YYDKDF (reference sequence). This CDR3 is built from 14 residues.

The chain carries TRBV19 and TRBJ1-2; D is uncertain. V lost 6 bases and J 3 bases, leaving 17 bases between the germline ends. This CDR3 spans 15 amino acids. Germline CDR1 LNHDA, CDR2 SQIVND (reference sequence). The CDR3, as DNA: TGTGCCAGTAGCCTCGAGGGCAGCGTTTACTATGGCTACACCTTC. Encoded protein: CASSLEGSVYYGYTF.

The chain recombines TRBV5-4 with TRBJ1-1; TRBD1 aligns across 7 bases. The CDR3 consists of 17 residues. In germline, CDR1 is SGHNT, CDR2 YYREEE (reference sequence). With 5 bases clipped from V and 7 bases from J, the junction kept 20 bases outside the gene matches. This CDR3 reads CASSRGGAVPPEGEAFF. The CDR3 nucleotides are TGTGCCAGCAGTAGAGGGGGCGCGGTCCCCCCTGAAGGTGAAGCTTTCTTT.

The chain uses TRBV5-6 and TRBJ2-7; tentatively, D is TRBD1 (5 bases). CDR1 SGHDT and CDR2 YYEEEE come from the germline V gene. V gave up 1 base and J gave up 4 bases, with 18 bases separating them. The CDR3 has 16 residues. CDR3 nucleotide sequence: TGTGCCAGCAGCTTGAGTCTGTCGGACAAGCCATACGAGCAGTACGTC. Translated: CASSLSLSDKPYEQYV.

The rearrangement joins TRBV9 to TRBJ1-1; tentatively, D is TRBD1 (5 bases). Looked up from germline, CDR1 is SGDLS and CDR2 is YYNGEE. V lost 0 bases and J 0 bases, leaving 30 bases between the germline ends. The CDR3 consists of 22 residues. CDR3 DNA sequence: TGTGCCAGCAGCGTAGGAGTGGGGCGGGGGGTCCCGGCTCGCCTTATGAACACTGAAGCTTTCTTT. This translates into CASSVGVGRGVPARLMNTEAFF.

The chain combines TRBV7-8 with TRBJ1-5; possible D gene TRBD1, 5 bases. Germline loops: CDR1 SGHVS, CDR2 FQNEAQ. The V gene lost 0 bases and the J gene lost 5 bases, with 5 bases spanning the gap. The CDR3 is 13 amino acids. The CDR3 spells CASSLAGDQPQHF. CDR3 DNA sequence: TGTGCCAGCAGCTTAGCAGGGGATCAGCCCCAGCATTTT.

This clone came up a few times. The chain employs TRBV4-1 and TRBJ2-3; 15 nucleotides match TRBD2. Trimming took 2 bases from V and 5 from J; bases not matched to a gene: 8. This CDR3 region has 18 residues. Germline loops: CDR1 MGHRA, CDR2 YSYEKL. CDR3 nucleotide sequence: TGCGCCAGCAGCCAATCCGGACTAGCGGGGGGGGGAGGAGATACGCAGTATTTT. It encodes CASSQSGLAGGGGDTQYF.

This chain joins TRBV27 and TRBJ1-3; 9 bases match TRBD1. The junction had 9 bases not matched to a gene; V was cut back by 4 bases and J by 5 bases. The CDR3 spans 16 residues. CDR1 is MNHEY and CDR2 is SMNVEV in the germline V gene (reference sequence). The DNA of the CDR3 is TGTGCCAGCAGTTCCCGGGGGGGGACAGGGAGAAACACCATATATTTT. This codes for CASSSRGGTGRNTIYF.